The T cell receptor (beta chain) described here comes from a study of a mutant IDH1 vaccine in newly diagnosed glioma (dated by TCRdb to the early 2020s). In the study overall: Of the 30 to 35 treated patients, about 62% were male and approximately 40% were female, and a mean age of around 40 years was recorded. Prior to enrollment, patients had been given standard therapy consisting of radiotherapy alone, temozolomide alone, or radiochemotherapy with temozolomide, with the combination given to most patients. Peripheral blood samples were drawn at six visits, namely V03 (baseline), V05, V07, V10, V12 and V13. Longitudinal TCRB deep sequencing was done for 25 to 30 treated patients, wherever samples were available for exploratory analyses.

The intended sense of this specimen's time point label: baseline, week 1 (first vaccination visit). The treatment or condition tag for this specimen amounts to: pre-vaccination baseline after standard-of-care therapy. Donors had newly diagnosed WHO grade 3 or 4 IDH1-mutant astrocytomas with loss of nuclear ATRX. The samples were drawn from NOA16, a multicentre, single-arm, open-label phase I trial in Germany that tested a mutant IDH1 peptide vaccine in humans for the first time. Visit V03 blood draws served as the baseline sample for immunogenicity testing. Genomic DNA for TCRB sequencing was isolated from EDTA blood with the DNeasy Blood and Tissue Kit. Comments on this clone: What antigen it recognizes has not been identified. Base quality data are lacking; no much larger clone is found one base away.

General findings and caveats noted by the study authors: Pseudoprogression appeared unrelated to alterations in the top peripheral T cell clonotypes detected by TCRB sequencing. The authors noted that analyses of patient blood samples could not be reproduced because of sample limitations. PBMC samples for TCRB deep sequencing were selected based on availability. Immune responses induced by the vaccine were seen in 93.3% of patients across multiple MHC alleles.

To prepare the library, the immunoSEQ multiplex PCR assay was applied. Rearranged TCR beta chain sequences were amplified using the hsTCRB Kit according to the manufacturer's protocol. An Illumina MiSeq was used to sequence the TCRB libraries. The paper's data handling went like this. Demultiplexing, trimming and gene mapping were performed with the kit vendor's proprietary platform. TCRdb took over this immuneACCESS table, retaining in-frame rearrangements with V and J assigned. Such tables are incomplete; in checked studies, under half of the missing clones stem from an unresolved V gene, and the remainder is unexplained. V, J and clone size are those of that table, while D and trimming were read from the DNA. This sample gives tens of thousands of clones in total; almost 85% of them show up just once. The top ten hold roughly 5.3% of the sample. The sequence was obtained from a man aged 40-50 years with glioma. Some clones in this sample may be carry-over from other donors' samples. The source was PBMCs, collected from a glioma patient treated with radiotherapy, temozolomide or both.

The encoded CDR3 is CASSLHSNQPQHF. Read as DNA, the sequence is TGTGCCAGCAGCCTCCATAGCAATCAGCCCCAGCATTTT. The chain is made from TRBV7-8 and TRBJ1-5; the D gene lacks a confident call. Including cysteine and phenylalanine, the CDR3 has 13 amino acids. The read is trimmed to its CDR3 DNA, 39 bases read in frame from base 1. CDR1 and CDR2 were assigned from the germline V gene as SGHVS and FQNEAQ. Trimming takes 5 bases from V and 0 bases from J, and the germline ends sit 5 bases apart.